These 24 T cell receptor beta chains originate from one sample sequenced in a study of T cell changes during pregnancy in multiple sclerosis. Repertoires were generated with immunoSEQ multiplex PCR, while TCRdb's copy carries only in-frame clones and drops some. The sample includes 74,000 or so clones, 85% to 95% of them seen just once. The material was CD4+ T cells from peripheral blood mononuclear cells, obtained before pregnancy. These receptors were taken from a female donor with multiple sclerosis, enrolled in a pregnancy study.

The V gene is TRBV7-2, the J gene TRBJ1-1; a weak D match, TRBD1 (5 bases). This CDR3 has 13 residues. Germline loops: CDR1 SGHTA, CDR2 FQGNSA. V dropped 3 bases and J dropped 3 bases, with 8 bases sitting between them. This chain's CDR3 is CASSFSGYTEAFF. CDR3 in DNA: TGTGCCAGCAGCTTTTCAGGGTACACTGAAGCTTTCTTT. Full variable domain (remainder filled in from reference TRBV7-2 and TRBJ1-1): GAGVSQSPSNKVTEKGKDVELRCDPISGHTALYWYRQSLGQGLEFLIYFQGNSAPDKSGLPSDRFSAERTGGSVSTLTIQRTQQEDSAVYLCASSFSGYTEAFFGQGTRLTVV.

The chain has TRBV10-2 and TRBJ2-7, with 7 bases aligning to TRBD1. Germline V gives CDR1 WSHSY, CDR2 SAAADI. Losses at the gene ends were 2 bases for V and 6 bases for J; bases not matched to a gene: 13. This CDR3 comprises 16 residues. In nucleotides, the CDR3 is TGCGCCAGCAGTGAGAGGACAGGACTTGGAAGGAGCGAGCAGTACTTC. Encoded protein: CASSERTGLGRSEQYF.

The V gene is TRBV7-9, the J gene TRBJ1-1; D is unresolved. The germline V gene has CDR1 SEHNR and CDR2 FQNEAQ (reference sequence). V was pared by 3 bases and J by 10 bases, with 12 bases between. The CDR3 spans 12 residues. The CDR3 coding sequence is TGTGCCAGCAGCTTTGTCGCTAGGCCAGCTTTCTTT. Amino acid sequence: CASSFVARPAFF.

The V gene is TRBV19, the J gene TRBJ2-5; D is possibly TRBD1 (5 bases). Per germline, CDR1 LNHDA and CDR2 SQIVND (reference sequence). V was trimmed by 6 bases and J by 1 base, leaving 9 bases between them. The CDR3 spans 13 residues. CDR3 sequence (DNA): TGTGCCAGTAGATCGACAGTCCAAGAGACCCAGTACTTC. As protein: CASRSTVQETQYF.

The V call is TRBV19, the J call TRBJ2-7, with 7 bases fitting TRBD1. The CDR3 runs 14 residues. Germline V gene data show CDR1 as LNHDA and CDR2 as SQIVND (reference sequence). The V and J ends lost 1 base and 2 bases, in that order; junction bases with no gene match: 2. CDR3 in DNA: TGTGCCAGTAGTATAGGGACAGGTCCCTACGAGCAGTACTTC. Translating gives CASSIGTGPYEQYF.

This clone occurred once. The chain combines TRBV9 with TRBJ1-2, with a weak D call TRBD1 (6 bases). The CDR3 is made up of 12 amino acids. V lost 4 bases to trimming and J lost 6 bases, with 10 bases between them. The germline V gene encodes CDR1 SGDLS and CDR2 YYNGEE. The CDR3 spells CASSRGKDGYTF. DNA of the CDR3: TGTGCCAGCAGCAGGGGGAAGGATGGCTACACCTTC.

The rearrangement uses TRBV27 and TRBJ1-3; D is ambiguous. The CDR3 contains 13 residues. V lost 5 bases to trimming and J lost 4 bases, with 9 bases between them. The germline V gene has CDR1 MNHEY and CDR2 SMNVEV (reference sequence). The CDR3 reads CASSRVRGNTIYF. In nucleotides, the CDR3 is TGTGCCAGCAGTCGCGTGAGGGGAAACACCATATATTTT.

The chain has TRBV6-1 and TRBJ1-2; a possible D gene is TRBD1 (5 bases). Between the trimmed V and J ends, which lost 10 bases and 6 bases, there was a span of 9 bases. Germline CDR1 is MNHNS and CDR2 is SASEGT. The CDR3 totals 10 residues. The CDR3 reads CATQGHGYTF. CDR3 DNA: TGTGCCACGCAGGGTCATGGCTACACCTTC.

The V gene is TRBV1, the J gene TRBJ2-1; the D call TRBD2 from the table was never checked on the DNA. TRBV1 is a recognized pseudogene. This CDR3 spans 19 amino acids. DNA of the CDR3: TGCACCAGCAGCCAACTTCCGGGACTAGTGCGGGAAGGGGACAATGAGCAGTTCTTC. Encoded protein: CTSSQLPGLVREGDNEQFF.

The gene calls are TRBV11-2 and TRBJ2-3, with 9 bases fitting TRBD1. Germline V gene data show CDR1 as SGHAT and CDR2 as FQNNGV. V was pared by 3 bases and J by 2 bases, with 3 bases of the junction left unmatched. CDR3 length: 15 amino acids. CDR3 DNA: TGTGCCAGCAGCTTCGGGACAGGGTACACAGATACGCAGTATTTT. Protein product: CASSFGTGYTDTQYF.

The CDR3, as DNA: TGTGCCAGCAGCTTTGGGGGGACCCCCACAGATACGCAGTATTTT. Protein product: CASSFGGTPTDTQYF. The rearrangement uses TRBV7-7 and TRBJ2-3; TRBD2 is a possible D gene (6 bases). CDR3 length: 15 residues. V was cut by 3 bases and J by 2 bases, with 12 bases left in between. Germline CDR1 SSHAT, CDR2 FNYEAQ (reference sequence).

The chain uses TRBV6-1 and TRBJ1-2, with TRBD1 matching over 7 bases. The CDR3 is 15 amino acids. The V segment lost 2 bases and the J segment 6 bases; nucleotides outside the gene matches: 9. CDR1 is MNHNS and CDR2 is SASEGT in the germline V gene. The DNA of the CDR3 is TGTGCCAGCAGTGAAACGAGGGGGCTAGAGAATGGCTACACCTTC. It encodes CASSETRGLENGYTF.

This chain connects TRBV10-2 to TRBJ1-2; 7 bases are a match to TRBD1. Trimming cost V 5 bases and J 3 bases; bases outside gene matches: 6. CDR3 size: 14 residues. Germline V lookup: CDR1 WSHSY, CDR2 SAAADI. The CDR3 here is CASSIDRAHYGYTF. The CDR3, as DNA: TGCGCCAGCAGTATTGACAGGGCTCACTATGGCTACACCTTC.

This chain uses TRBV29-1 with TRBJ1-1; perhaps TRBD1 as D (5 bases). The CDR3 has 12 residues. Germline V lookup: CDR1 SQVTM, CDR2 ANQGSEA. Trimming removed 7 bases at V and 1 base at J, with 10 bases between. The CDR3 sequence is CSGRQTNTEAFF. The CDR3, as DNA: TGCAGCGGTCGACAGACGAACACTGAAGCTTTCTTT. Looking up the rest from reference TRBV29-1 and TRBJ1-1 gives the full variable domain: SAVISQKPSRDICQRGTSLTIQCQVDSQVTMMFWYRQQPGQSLTLIATANQGSEATYESGFVIDKFPISRPNLTFSTLTVSNMSPEDSSIYLCSGRQTNTEAFFGQGTRLTVV.

This rearrangement joins TRBV30 to TRBJ1-1; D is possibly TRBD1 (5 bases). The CDR3 length is 11 residues. Germline assignment: CDR1 GTSNPN and CDR2 SVGIG (reference sequence). V was shortened by 8 bases and J by 5 bases, with 12 bases between the two germline ends. Here the CDR3 DNA reads TGTGCCGGGACGGGCGGGACTGAAGCTTTCTTT. It yields the protein CAGTGGTEAFF.

The J gene is TRBJ2-1, the V gene TRBV7-9; D is unresolved. Germline V gene lookup returns CDR1 SEHNR and CDR2 FQNEAQ (reference sequence). The ends were cut back, 8 bases at V and 6 bases at J, with 5 bases in the middle. This CDR3 spans 10 amino acids. This chain's CDR3 is CASGANEQFF. For the CDR3, the DNA is TGTGCCAGCGGAGCCAATGAGCAGTTCTTC.

V usage is TRBV7-3 and J usage is TRBJ1-2; D unclear. Looked up from germline, CDR1 is SGHTA and CDR2 is FQGTGA. Trimming left V 5 bases short and J 3 bases short, with 16 bases between. The CDR3 loop spans 15 amino acids. CDR3 residues: CASSPTGRRDYGYTF. The CDR3 nucleotides are TGTGCCAGCAGCCCGACGGGTAGGAGGGACTATGGCTACACCTTC.

This chain links TRBV29-1 with TRBJ1-2, with a weak D call TRBD1 (6 bases). Trimming shortened V by 8 bases and J by 5 bases, and 15 bases separated the two germline ends. The CDR3 has 12 residues. Germline lookup yields CDR1 SQVTM and CDR2 ANQGSEA. CDR3 loop: CSIRGQPYGYTF. The CDR3 region has the DNA TGCAGCATTAGAGGACAGCCTTATGGCTACACCTTC.

This chain links TRBV19 with TRBJ1-4, with TRBD1 identical over 8 bases. This CDR3 has 15 residues. The junction had 4 bases not matched to a gene; V was cut back by 1 base and J by 6 bases. Per the germline V gene, CDR1 is LNHDA and CDR2 is SQIVND (reference sequence). In DNA form, the CDR3 reads TGTGCCAGTAGTATAGTTGCAGGGGGCGATGAAAAACTGTTTTTT. It specifies CASSIVAGGDEKLFF. Drawing the rest from reference TRBV19 and TRBJ1-4, the complete variable domain is DGGITQSPKYLFRKEGQNVTLSCEQNLNHDAMYWYRQDPGQGLRLIYYSQIVNDFQKGDIAEGYSVSREKKESFPLTVTSAQKNPTAFYLCASSIVAGGDEKLFFGSGTQLSVL.

In DNA, the CDR3 is TGTGCCAGCAGGGACGGGACAGGGGCCCTGGAGTATGCCCAGTACTTC. This translates into CASRDGTGALEYAQYF. This chain joins TRBV2 and TRBJ2-5; 10 positions match TRBD1. This CDR3 comprises 16 residues. Germline CDR1 SNHLY, CDR2 FYNNEI. V lost 6 bases to trimming and J lost 9 bases; unmatched junction nucleotides: 16.

V usage is TRBV20-1 and J usage is TRBJ2-7; 7 nucleotides line up with TRBD2. With V trimmed by 6 bases and J by 11 bases, 10 bases remained unmatched. Germline V gene lookup returns CDR1 DFQATT and CDR2 SNEGSKA (reference sequence). The CDR3 totals 11 residues. This chain's CDR3 is CSAHVAGREYF. The CDR3 DNA follows: TGCAGTGCCCACGTAGCAGGGAGGGAGTACTTC.

In this sample, this clone turned up once. CDR3 residues: CASSPSSGGWNEQFF. CDR3 DNA sequence: TGTGCCAGCAGTCCATCCTCCGGGGGGTGGAATGAGCAGTTCTTC. The chain joins TRBV27 to TRBJ2-1; TRBD2 aligns across 7 bases. V was pared by 5 bases and J by 7 bases, with 11 bases of the junction left unmatched. The germline V gene has CDR1 MNHEY and CDR2 SMNVEV (reference sequence). CDR3 length equals 15 residues.

This clone was seen a handful of times. J is TRBJ1-5 and V is TRBV30, with 8 bases that match TRBD1. This CDR3 comprises 16 residues. Losses at the gene ends were 0 bases for V and 1 base for J; bases not matched to a gene: 5. Germline V gene sequence: CDR1 GTSNPN, CDR2 SVGIG (reference sequence). The CDR3 loop is CAWSVRGQGSNQPQHF. CDR3 nucleotides: TGTGCCTGGAGTGTACGTGGACAGGGAAGCAATCAGCCCCAGCATTTT.

This sequence joins TRBV29-1 and TRBJ2-1; weak D call: TRBD2 (5 bases). The CDR3 contains 10 residues. Trimming cost V 7 bases and J 7 bases, with 8 bases left between them. Germline V CDR1 and CDR2: SQVTM, ANQGSEA. CDR3: CSGRENEQFF. The CDR3 DNA follows: TGCAGCGGAAGGGAGAATGAGCAGTTCTTC.